This entry lists 24 T cell receptor beta chains sequenced from one sample in a study of cytomegalovirus exposure and HLA in healthy donors. In the PCR, 60 Vbeta and 13 Jbeta primers were used. Clones were sequenced by immunoSEQ multiplex PCR, and TCRdb holds only the in-frame ones, with some missing. The sample carries approximately 72,000 clones, 60% to 85% recorded once. The sample was PBMCs. Source of these receptors: a male donor in good health and CMV-seropositive.

The chain is built from TRBV27 and TRBJ1-6; a weak D match, TRBD1 (5 bases). The CDR3 runs 15 residues. Trimming stripped 2 bases from V and 5 bases from J, with 10 bases between. The germline CDR1 and CDR2 sequences are MNHEY and SMNVEV (reference sequence). CDR3 sequence reads: CASSLGGGHNSPLHF. The CDR3 nucleotides are TGTGCCAGCAGTTTAGGGGGAGGCCATAATTCACCCCTCCACTTT.

The chain employs TRBV7-2 and TRBJ2-5; 8 positions agree with TRBD2. This CDR3 comprises 14 residues. Germline V gene data show CDR1 as SGHTA and CDR2 as FQGNSA. Unmatched junction bases numbered 10, after V lost 8 bases and J lost 5 bases. The CDR3 protein is CASRSGLAGETQYF. CDR3 bases: TGTGCCAGCCGCTCCGGACTAGCCGGGGAGACCCAGTACTTC.

The V gene is TRBV6-5, the J gene TRBJ1-4; possibly TRBD1 for D (6 bases). Deletions cut 4 bases from V and 5 bases from J, with 14 bases between. Germline lookup yields CDR1 MNHEY and CDR2 SVGAGI. The CDR3 runs 15 residues. In nucleotides, the CDR3 is TGTGCCAGCAGTTCCCAGGGAGGGGGGAATGAAAAACTGTTTTTT. Residues: CASSSQGGGNEKLFF.

This chain connects TRBV4-2 to TRBJ1-4, with D maybe TRBD1 (5 bases). The CDR3 covers 15 residues. V was pared by 0 bases and J by 5 bases, with 10 bases between. Looked up from germline, CDR1 is LGHNA and CDR2 is YNFKEQ. In DNA form, the CDR3 reads TGTGCCAGCAGCCAAGATTCGGGACTAAATGAAAAACTGTTTTTT. This codes for CASSQDSGLNEKLFF.

The chain recombines TRBV5-8 with TRBJ2-5; D unresolved. The germline V gene has CDR1 SGHTS and CDR2 YDEGEE. V was trimmed by 0 bases and J by 5 bases, leaving 14 bases between them. CDR3 length equals 15 residues. As DNA, the CDR3 is TGTGCCAGCAGCTTGGGGGCGAACCGTCGGGAGACCCAGTACTTC. Its translation: CASSLGANRRETQYF.

This clone was detected once. The chain joins TRBV9 to TRBJ1-1, with D unresolved. This CDR3 is built from 17 residues. Trimming shortened V by 0 bases and J by 1 base, and 16 bases separated the two germline ends. The V gene's germline CDR1 is SGDLS and CDR2 YYNGEE. In nucleotides, the CDR3 is TGTGCCAGCAGCGTAGGACTCCGCCTCCGGGGGAACACTGAAGCTTTCTTT. This translates into CASSVGLRLRGNTEAFF.

The chain links TRBV6-6 to TRBJ1-5; D is unresolved. Looked up from germline, CDR1 is MNHNY and CDR2 is SVGAGI (reference sequence). The CDR3 has 13 residues. V was shortened by 4 bases and J by 6 bases, with 10 bases between the two germline ends. The CDR3 region is CASSSGRIQPQHF. CDR3 nucleotide sequence: TGTGCCAGCAGTTCCGGGAGGATTCAGCCCCAGCATTTT.

The gene calls are TRBV30 and TRBJ1-2, with D possibly matching TRBD1 (6 bases). The CDR3 spans 15 residues. CDR1 is GTSNPN, CDR2 SVGIG, per germline (reference sequence). The V and J ends lost 3 bases and 5 bases respectively, with 19 bases between them. The DNA for the CDR3 is TGTGCCTGGAGGGACCCGATTGACAGGCTTTATGGCTACACCTTC. This sequence encodes CAWRDPIDRLYGYTF. Filled out from reference TRBV30 and TRBJ1-2, the complete variable domain reads SQTIHQWPATLVQPVGSPLSLECTVEGTSNPNLYWYRQAAGRGLQLLFYSVGIGQISSEVPQNLSASRPQDRQFILSSKKLLLSDSGFYLCAWRDPIDRLYGYTFGSGTRLTVV.

V is TRBV9 and J is TRBJ2-1; TRBD2 agrees at 11 bases. Germline CDR1 reads SGDLS; CDR2 reads YYNGEE. The CDR3 extends over 17 amino acids. The V gene end was trimmed by 3 bases and the J gene end by 4 bases; junction bases not matched to a gene: 9. The CDR3 DNA reads as TGTGCCAGCAGCGCAGGGACTCTAGCGGGGGGATACAATGAGCAGTTCTTC. Protein sequence: CASSAGTLAGGYNEQFF.

The gene calls are TRBV5-1 and TRBJ2-2; a weak D match, TRBD2 (5 bases). In germline, CDR1 is SGHRS, CDR2 YFSETQ. V lost 4 bases and J 5 bases, leaving 15 bases between the germline ends. The CDR3 has 15 amino acids. The CDR3 DNA sequence: TGCGCCAGCAGCCTGACTGGGTCGGGGACCGGGGAGCTGTTTTTT. Its protein product is CASSLTGSGTGELFF.

V usage is TRBV6-5 and J usage is TRBJ2-7, with 7 nucleotides matching TRBD1. CDR3 size: 14 residues. The junction had 4 bases not matched to a gene; V was cut back by 2 bases and J by 3 bases. The germline CDR1 and CDR2 sequences are MNHEY and SVGAGI. The CDR3 loop is CASSYERDSYEQYF. DNA of the CDR3: TGTGCCAGCAGTTACGAAAGGGACAGCTACGAGCAGTACTTC.

This chain connects TRBV28 to TRBJ2-5, with 8 nucleotides matching TRBD1. V was pared by 3 bases and J by 5 bases, with 2 bases of the junction left unmatched. Germline V gene lookup returns CDR1 MDHEN and CDR2 SYDVKM. This CDR3 is 13 amino acids long. CDR3 amino acids: CASSFSGGETQYF. CDR3 nucleotides: TGTGCCAGCAGTTTTTCAGGGGGCGAGACCCAGTACTTC.

This clone was counted only a few times. The chain combines TRBV4-3 with TRBJ1-6; D might be TRBD1 (6 bases). The CDR3 loop spans 14 amino acids. V was pared by 2 bases and J by 9 bases, with 11 bases between. CDR1 is LGHNA and CDR2 is YSLEER in the germline V gene. CDR3 DNA sequence: TGCGCCAGCAGCCAAAACAGGGAGAGTTCACCCCTCCACTTT. Protein product: CASSQNRESSPLHF.

This clone was seen only a few times. This chain joins TRBV4-1 and TRBJ1-5; no clear D gene. The germline V gene has CDR1 MGHRA and CDR2 YSYEKL. This CDR3 is built from 12 residues. V lost 0 bases and J lost 9, with 6 bases in between. DNA of the CDR3: TGCGCCAGCAGCCAAGAAGCGGGGCCCCAGCATTTT. It is translated as CASSQEAGPQHF.

This rearrangement joins TRBV5-1 to TRBJ1-1; D remains ambiguous. In germline, CDR1 is SGHRS, CDR2 YFSETQ. The CDR3 sequence is 15 residues long. Between the trimmed V and J ends, which lost 4 bases and 1 base, there was a span of 14 bases. The CDR3 region is CASSPEGATNTEAFF. The CDR3 DNA is TGCGCCAGCAGCCCCGAGGGAGCCACGAACACTGAAGCTTTCTTT. The variable domain in full, completed from reference TRBV5-1 and TRBJ1-1, reads KAGVTQTPRYLIKTRGQQVTLSCSPISGHRSVSWYQQTPGQGLQFLFEYFSETQRNKGNFPGRFSGRQFSNSRSEMNVSTLELGDSALYLCASSPEGATNTEAFFGQGTRLTVV.

V and J are TRBV10-3 and TRBJ2-2; 13 nucleotides line up with TRBD2. There are 19 residues in the CDR3. The J segment lost 6 bases and the V segment lost 2 bases, leaving 12 bases of the junction unmatched. In germline, CDR1 is ENHRY, CDR2 SYGVKD. CDR3 DNA sequence: TGTGCCATCAGTGAGGCAGGACTAGCGGGGGACCTTCTGGCCGGGGAGCTGTTTTTT. Translating gives CAISEAGLAGDLLAGELFF.

The chain recombines TRBV9 with TRBJ2-2, with D tentatively TRBD2 (5 bases). V was trimmed by 3 bases and J by 3 bases, leaving 15 bases between them. Germline CDR1 and CDR2: SGDLS and YYNGEE. The CDR3 is 16 residues long. In DNA, the CDR3 is TGTGCCAGCAGCGCTCAGCCTGGGAGCTACACCGGGGAGCTGTTTTTT. Translation: CASSAQPGSYTGELFF. The entire variable domain, with the rest obtained from reference TRBV9 and TRBJ2-2, is as follows: DSGVTQTPKHLITATGQRVTLRCSPRSGDLSVYWYQQSLDQGLQFLIQYYNGEERAKGNILERFSAQQFPDLHSELNLSSLELGDSALYFCASSAQPGSYTGELFFGEGSRLTVL.

This clone has just one count. V usage is TRBV7-8 and J usage is TRBJ2-7, with D maybe TRBD2 (5 bases). CDR3 length equals 13 residues. Trimming left V 5 bases short and J 3 bases short, with 11 bases between. Germline V gene data show CDR1 as SGHVS and CDR2 as FQNEAQ. CDR3 region: CASSRTRLYEQYF. The DNA of the CDR3 is TGTGCCAGCAGCAGGACTCGCCTCTACGAGCAGTACTTC.

This clone was picked up a small number of times. V is TRBV7-2 and J is TRBJ2-5, with a tentative D call TRBD2 (6 bases). This CDR3 region has 15 residues. Germline CDR1 and CDR2: SGHTA and FQGNSA. Trimming cost V 3 bases and J 1 base, with 12 bases left between them. CDR3 in DNA: TGTGCCAGCAGCTTGGCTAGCGTTCCCCAAGAGACCCAGTACTTC. Encoded protein: CASSLASVPQETQYF.

This chain connects TRBV27 to TRBJ2-3; 11 bases map to TRBD2. Germline lookup yields CDR1 MNHEY and CDR2 SMNVEV (reference sequence). The CDR3 runs to 17 residues. V was clipped by 6 bases and J by 2 bases; unmatched bases: 10. Written as DNA, the CDR3 is TGTGCCAGCAGGCCCTTTGGGACTAGCGGTAACACAGATACGCAGTATTTT. Its protein product is CASRPFGTSGNTDTQYF.

This chain joins TRBV7-9 and TRBJ1-3; a possible D gene is TRBD1 (6 bases). V was trimmed by 5 bases and J by 2 bases, leaving 10 bases between them. CDR3 size: 14 residues. Germline V gene lookup returns CDR1 SEHNR and CDR2 FQNEAQ (reference sequence). CDR3 DNA sequence: TGTGCCAGCAGCCCTTCAGGGGCTGGAAACACCATATATTTT. Translating it yields CASSPSGAGNTIYF.

This clone was detected once. The chain joins TRBV18 to TRBJ1-1, with D perhaps TRBD1 (5 bases). The CDR3 covers 15 residues. V gave up 3 bases and J gave up 0 bases, with 11 bases separating them. Germline loops: CDR1 KGHSH, CDR2 LQKENI. CDR3 sequence reads: CASSPAAGMNTEAFF. The CDR3 DNA reads TGTGCCAGCTCACCGGCTGCAGGGATGAACACTGAAGCTTTCTTT.

This chain connects TRBV7-9 to TRBJ1-2; 10 bases are a match to TRBD1. Germline V gives CDR1 SEHNR, CDR2 FQNEAQ (reference sequence). V trimming: 5 bases; J trimming: 4 bases; junction bases outside the gene matches: 10. The CDR3 spans 16 residues. The CDR3 sequence is CASSTIRDRGSYGYTF. The CDR3 nucleotides read TGTGCCAGCAGCACCATCCGGGACAGGGGTTCCTATGGCTACACCTTC.

A remark on this clone: This sample also contains other DNA sequences that code for the same CDR3. The chain uses TRBV28 and TRBJ2-2; D remains unclear. The CDR3 runs to 12 residues. Trimming shortened V by 4 bases and J by 5 bases, and 5 bases separated the two germline ends. In germline, CDR1 is MDHEN, CDR2 SYDVKM. The CDR3, as DNA: TGTGCCAGCAGTTCCTCGACCGGGGAGCTGTTTTTT. Translated, it gives CASSSSTGELFF.